Listed below are T cell receptor beta chains from one sample, sequenced in a study of graft-versus-host responses after intestinal transplantation. Their cognate antigens are unknown. Data came from immunoSEQ multiplex PCR; TCRdb stores just in-frame clones and leaves some out. The sample yields more than 65,000 clones, roughly 89% seen once. Specimen: unstimulated CD4+ T cells sorted from spleen or lymph node cells, collected before intestinal transplant. These receptors were collected from a human donor who received an intestinal transplant. The CDR3 runs from the conserved cysteine through the conserved F or W. Fields, in order: clone size, D gene, J gene, V gene, CDR3 protein, CDR3 DNA. D genes are given only for firm matches. Some rows have no size entry. The others give once, few or many, or a class for an expanded clone.

>-|-|TRBJ2-1|TRBV11-3
CASSLDPVSYNEQFF
TGTGCCAGCAGCTTAGACCCGGTCTCCTACAATGAGCAGTTCTTC
>-|TRBD1|TRBJ2-7|TRBV10-3
CAARGTGMGEQYF
TGTGCCGCCAGGGGGACGGGAATGGGCGAGCAGTACTTC
>-|-|TRBJ2-3|TRBV2
CASSERAAGTDTQYF
TGTGCCAGCAGTGAAAGAGCCGCCGGGACAGATACGCAGTATTTT
>-|-|TRBJ1-2|TRBV28
CASSGQNYGYTF
TGTGCCAGCAGCGGACAGAATTATGGCTACACCTTC
>-|TRBD1|TRBJ1-1|TRBV5-1
CASSSSGTGDTEAFF
TGCGCCAGCAGCTCCTCCGGGACAGGGGACACTGAAGCTTTCTTT
>-|TRBD1|TRBJ2-7|TRBV29-1
CSVPGQGFEQYF
TGCAGCGTCCCGGGACAGGGTTTCGAGCAGTACTTC
>-|TRBD2|TRBJ2-7|TRBV30
CAWSVAGSTYEQYF
TGTGCCTGGAGTGTAGCGGGGTCAACCTACGAGCAGTACTTC
>-|-|TRBJ1-2|TRBV6-6
CASSDTENYGYTF
TGTGCCAGTTCCGATACCGAGAACTATGGCTACACCTTC
>-|TRBD2|TRBJ2-1|TRBV5-1
CASSADHLRAGGEQFF
TGCGCCAGCAGCGCGGACCACCTGAGAGCGGGGGGTGAGCAGTTCTTC
>-|TRBD1|TRBJ1-1|TRBV19
CASSFTGGGYTEAFF
TGTGCCAGTAGTTTCACAGGGGGCGGGTACACTGAAGCTTTCTTT
>-|TRBD1|TRBJ1-2|TRBV27
CASRQGVGGYTF
TGTGCCAGCAGGCAGGGGGTGGGGGGCTACACCTTC
>-|TRBD1|TRBJ2-7|TRBV5-6
CASSSYPGTEHSYEQYF
TGTGCCAGCAGCTCCTACCCGGGGACAGAACATTCCTACGAGCAGTACTTC
>-|-|TRBJ1-5|TRBV28
CASSFQGRNGNQPQHF
TGTGCCAGCAGTTTCCAGGGGCGGAATGGCAATCAGCCCCAGCATTTT
>once|TRBD1|TRBJ1-1|TRBV5-1
CASSTTGVGATEAFF
TGCGCCAGCAGCACCACAGGGGTTGGGGCCACTGAAGCTTTCTTT
>-|-|TRBJ1-4|TRBV5-1
CASSAAPKANNEKLFF
TGCGCCAGCTCGGCGGCGCCCAAAGCCAATAATGAAAAACTGTTTTTT
>-|-|TRBJ2-5|TRBV7-3
CASSLSREETQYF
TGTGCCAGCAGCTTAAGCAGGGAAGAGACCCAGTACTTC
>few|TRBD2|TRBJ2-3|TRBV6-5
CASLTSGATDTQYF
TGTGCCAGCTTAACTAGCGGGGCAACAGATACGCAGTATTTT
>-|-|TRBJ2-7|TRBV5-1
CASSSQGYEQYF
TGCGCCAGCAGCTCCCAGGGTTACGAGCAGTACTTC
>few|-|TRBJ1-2|TRBV6-6
CAMAEVVGYGYTF
TGTGCCATGGCGGAGGTAGTGGGCTATGGCTACACCTTC
>-|-|TRBJ1-4|TRBV29-1
CSVEGMGRGANEKLFF
TGCAGCGTTGAAGGGATGGGGCGTGGGGCTAATGAAAAACTGTTTTTT
>-|-|TRBJ2-7|TRBV6-1
CASSEATGSAQIYEQYF
TGTGCCAGCAGCGAAGCAACAGGGTCGGCCCAAATCTACGAGCAGTACTTC
>-|TRBD1|TRBJ1-2|TRBV5-1
CASSLGQGDYGYTF
TGCGCCAGCAGCTTGGGACAGGGGGACTATGGCTACACCTTC
>once|-|TRBJ2-3|TRBV5-1
CASSFPGTDTQYF
TGCGCCAGCAGCTTCCCAGGCACAGATACGCAGTATTTT
>-|-|TRBJ1-2|TRBV5-6
CASSLAVNPYGYTF
TGTGCCAGCAGCTTGGCCGTTAACCCCTACGGCTACACCTTC
>-|-|TRBJ2-5|TRBV12-5
CASGEQHPREETQYF
TGTGCTAGTGGTGAACAGCACCCTCGGGAGGAGACCCAGTACTTC
>once|TRBD2|TRBJ2-7|TRBV7-2
CASSSRRTSGVGVQYF
TGTGCCAGCAGCTCGAGACGGACTAGCGGAGTAGGGGTTCAGTACTTC
>-|TRBD1|TRBJ2-7|TRBV19
CASRRGTGDPYEQYF
TGTGCCAGTAGGAGAGGGACAGGCGACCCCTACGAGCAGTACTTC
>-|-|TRBJ2-3|TRBV5-4
CASSPAQGLVGTDTQYF
TGTGCCAGCAGCCCCGCCCAGGGACTTGTAGGCACAGATACGCAGTATTTT
>-|-|TRBJ2-7|TRBV10-3
CAISESSYEQYF
TGTGCCATCAGTGAGTCGAGCTACGAGCAGTACTTC
>few|TRBD2|TRBJ2-7|TRBV4-2
CASSQRAGGLSYEQYF
TGTGCCAGCAGCCAAAGGGCGGGAGGGCTCTCCTACGAGCAGTACTTC
>-|TRBD2|TRBJ2-7|TRBV2
CASSEGRGVYEQYF
TGTGCCAGCAGTGAGGGGAGGGGCGTCTACGAGCAGTACTTC
>-|-|TRBJ1-1|TRBV2
CASSEAGEDTEAFF
TGTGCCAGCAGTGAAGCGGGAGAGGACACTGAAGCTTTCTTT
>-|TRBD2|TRBJ2-1|TRBV4-2
CASSQSTSGYNEQFF
TGTGCCAGCAGCCAATCGACTAGCGGATACAATGAGCAGTTCTTC
>-|-|TRBJ2-2|TRBV19
CASSISSGANTGELFF
TGTGCCAGTAGTATCTCTAGTGGAGCGAACACCGGGGAGCTGTTTTTT
>-|-|TRBJ1-1|TRBV6-1
CASSGAGLANTEAFF
TGTGCCAGCAGTGGCGCAGGGCTGGCGAACACTGAAGCTTTCTTT
>-|-|TRBJ2-3|TRBV11-2
CASSFAGRTDTQYF
TGTGCCAGCAGCTTCGCGGGGCGCACAGATACGCAGTATTTT